These 27 T cell receptor beta chains were all obtained from the same sample, sequenced in a study of T cell responses to AZD1222 COVID-19 vaccine. The assay was immunoSEQ multiplex PCR, and TCRdb's table has in-frame clones only and misses some. There are 200,000 to 300,000 clones in the sample; 85% to 95% occur only once, and around 0.5% lies in the top ten. The sequences come from peripheral blood, collected on day 0 of AZD1222 vaccination. These receptors originate from an adult in good health.

This chain links TRBV10-3 with TRBJ2-7, with TRBD1 identical over 8 bases. V trimming: 2 bases; J trimming: 5 bases; junction bases outside the gene matches: 8. There are 15 residues in the CDR3. Germline-derived CDR1 and CDR2 are ENHRY and SYGVKD. CDR3 in DNA: TGTGCCATCAGTGAGCGGTCAGGACAGGGAAACGAGCAGTACTTC. Translating it yields CAISERSGQGNEQYF.

The chain has TRBV6-6 and TRBJ2-1; tentative D call: TRBD2 (6 bases). The V gene's germline CDR1 is MNHNY and CDR2 SVGAGI (reference sequence). V dropped 5 bases and J dropped 5 bases, with 13 bases sitting between them. This CDR3 has 14 residues. The CDR3 coding sequence is TGTGCCAGCAGTCACCTCGGGGGAGACAATGAGCAGTTCTTC. Protein product: CASSHLGGDNEQFF.

V usage is TRBV28 and J usage is TRBJ2-2, with D possibly TRBD1 on 6 matching bases. The germline gives CDR1 MDHEN, CDR2 SYDVKM. The CDR3 consists of 14 residues. The V end was cut by 3 bases, the J end by 6 bases, with 11 bases between. CDR3 sequence reads: CASSFNRVAGELFF. The CDR3 DNA sequence: TGTGCCAGCAGTTTCAACAGGGTAGCCGGGGAGCTGTTTTTT.

The rearrangement joins TRBV11-2 to TRBJ1-6, with a possible D match to TRBD1 (5 bases). The CDR3 is 16 residues long. V was trimmed by 3 bases and J by 4 bases, leaving 13 bases between them. Germline V gene data show CDR1 as SGHAT and CDR2 as FQNNGV. CDR3 nucleotide sequence: TGTGCCAGCAGCTTGCCCGGGGCGAGTTATAATTCACCCCTCCACTTT. It codes for CASSLPGASYNSPLHF. Full variable domain (missing parts from reference TRBV11-2 and TRBJ1-6): EAGVAQSPRYKIIEKRQSVAFWCNPISGHATLYWYQQILGQGPKLLIQFQNNGVVDDSQLPKDRFSAERLKGVDSTLKIQPAKLEDSAVYLCASSLPGASYNSPLHFGNGTRLTVT.

The V and J genes are TRBV7-9 and TRBJ2-2; D gene ambiguous. This CDR3 spans 15 amino acids. The germline V and J ends were trimmed by 9 bases and 1 base, with 15 bases remaining between them. Germline CDR1 reads SEHNR; CDR2 reads FQNEAQ (reference sequence). CDR3 sequence reads: CASNGEPGNTGELFF. The CDR3 DNA sequence: TGTGCCAGTAATGGCGAGCCAGGGAACACCGGGGAGCTGTTTTTT.

The chain couples TRBV7-8 to TRBJ2-7; perhaps D is TRBD1 or TRBD2 (7 bases each). This CDR3 is built from 14 residues. Germline CDR1 and CDR2: SGHVS and FQNEAQ. Between the trimmed V and J ends, which lost 5 bases and 3 bases, there was a span of 14 bases. The chain's CDR3 is CASSPSGTVYEQYF. In DNA, the CDR3 is TGTGCCAGCAGCCCGAGCGGGACAGTCTACGAGCAGTACTTC.

This sequence joins TRBV18 and TRBJ2-7; D is undetermined. V was shortened by 1 base and J by 6 bases, with 7 bases between the two germline ends. The CDR3 has 12 residues. The germline CDR1 and CDR2 sequences are KGHSH and LQKENI. CDR3 nucleotides: TGTGCCAGCTCACCACAGGGTCGCGAGCAGTACTTC. Translating it yields CASSPQGREQYF.

V gene TRBV9 combines with J gene TRBJ1-5; D is undetermined. There are 15 residues in the CDR3. V was pared by 3 bases and J by 7 bases, with 17 bases between. Germline V lookup: CDR1 SGDLS, CDR2 YYNGEE. As DNA, the CDR3 is TGTGCCAGCAGCGAGACGGCGGTTGGTGGGCAGCCCCAGCATTTT. Translating it yields CASSETAVGGQPQHF.

The chain is built from TRBV28 and TRBJ2-5; TRBD2 agrees at 10 bases. The CDR3 contains 16 residues. V lost 6 bases and J lost 5; bases outside the gene matches: 12. CDR1 and CDR2 (germline): MDHEN, SYDVKM. The DNA for the CDR3 is TGTGCCAGCAGGTTCGCGGTACTAGCGGGAAAGGAGACCCAGTACTTC. Translating gives CASRFAVLAGKETQYF.

The chain has TRBV30 and TRBJ1-1; D gene ambiguous. Germline lookup yields CDR1 GTSNPN and CDR2 SVGIG (reference sequence). Trimming took off 3 bases at V and 6 bases at J, with 8 bases between the two ends. This CDR3 comprises 11 residues. The CDR3 sequence is CAWRVSPEAFF. In DNA form, the CDR3 reads TGTGCCTGGAGGGTGAGCCCTGAAGCTTTCTTT.

CDR3 loop: CASSLGGAPGGVDTQYF. The CDR3 nucleotides read TGTGCCAGCAGCTTAGGAGGGGCGCCCGGTGGTGTAGATACGCAGTATTTT. The chain uses TRBV11-3 and TRBJ2-3; D possibly uses TRBD1 or TRBD2 (5 bases each). V shed 1 base and J shed 5 bases, with 19 bases lying between them. Germline CDR1 reads SGHNT; CDR2 reads YENEEA. The CDR3 spans 17 residues.

The sample holds one count of this clone. The chain recombines TRBV9 with TRBJ2-7, with D possibly matching TRBD2 (6 bases). The CDR3 runs 12 residues. Trimming took off 4 bases at V and 7 bases at J, with 12 bases between the two ends. Germline V CDR1 and CDR2: SGDLS, YYNGEE. DNA for the CDR3: TGTGCCAGCAGCAAACGGGCGGGAGAGCAGTACTTC. Translated: CASSKRAGEQYF.

V and J are TRBV7-2 and TRBJ2-1; tentative D call: TRBD2 (6 bases). The germline CDR1 and CDR2 sequences are SGHTA and FQGNSA. This CDR3 spans 14 amino acids. V was shortened by 4 bases and J by 7 bases, with 14 bases between the two germline ends. The CDR3 here is CASSSGAVGNEQFF. CDR3 DNA sequence: TGTGCCAGCAGCTCGGGAGCGGTGGGGAATGAGCAGTTCTTC.

The CDR3 coding sequence is TGTGCCAGCAGTGAAAGGACGTATGGCTACACCTTC. Protein product: CASSERTYGYTF. J is TRBJ1-2 and V is TRBV6-1; D remains ambiguous. The CDR3 is 12 amino acids. Trimming removed 2 bases from V and 5 bases from J, with 6 bases in between. Germline CDR1 is MNHNS and CDR2 is SASEGT.

The chain combines TRBV19 with TRBJ2-2; either TRBD1 or TRBD2 may fit D (6 bases each). The CDR3 runs 14 residues. V was cut by 4 bases and J by 5 bases, with 11 bases left in between. Germline values: CDR1 LNHDA, CDR2 SQIVND (reference sequence). The CDR3: CASSKGGPTGELFF. CDR3 in DNA: TGTGCCAGTAGTAAGGGGGGCCCTACCGGGGAGCTGTTTTTT.

CDR3 sequence reads: CASSLRISYEQYF. Here the CDR3 DNA reads TGTGCCAGCAGCCTCCGTATCTCCTACGAGCAGTACTTC. This chain links TRBV7-8 with TRBJ2-7; no firm D call. The germline V gene has CDR1 SGHVS and CDR2 FQNEAQ. The CDR3 extends over 13 amino acids. Trimming cost V 5 bases and J 0 bases, with 8 bases left between them.

This chain links TRBV2 with TRBJ1-2; D is perhaps TRBD1 (5 bases). V lost 0 bases and J 4 bases, leaving 9 bases between the germline ends. The CDR3 extends over 14 amino acids. Per germline, CDR1 SNHLY and CDR2 FYNNEI. The CDR3 spells CASSEALQVYGYTF. The DNA of the CDR3 is TGTGCCAGCAGTGAAGCGTTACAGGTCTATGGCTACACCTTC.

This chain links TRBV6-5 with TRBJ1-2; D uncertain. The germline V and J ends were trimmed by 7 bases and 8 bases, with 23 bases remaining between them. The CDR3 totals 15 residues. CDR1 and CDR2 (germline): MNHEY, SVGAGI. The CDR3 region has the DNA TGTGCCAGCATTGTATTGATCGGAGGTTCTGGGGGCTACACCTTC. This encodes CASIVLIGGSGGYTF.

The chain employs TRBV7-2 and TRBJ1-5; maybe TRBD1 (6 bases). Trimming cost V 3 bases and J 1 base, with 7 bases left between them. CDR3 length equals 14 residues. CDR1 and CDR2 (germline): SGHTA, FQGNSA. The CDR3 nucleotides are TGTGCCAGCAGCTTCACAGGGAGCAATCAGCCCCAGCATTTT. The encoded protein is CASSFTGSNQPQHF.

This chain joins TRBV7-3 and TRBJ2-5; no clear D gene. Trimming took off 4 bases at V and 1 base at J, with 7 bases between the two ends. CDR3 length: 13 residues. Germline V CDR1 and CDR2: SGHTA, FQGTGA. In DNA form, the CDR3 reads TGTGCCAGCAGCTCAAGCAGCCAAGAGACCCAGTACTTC. Residues: CASSSSSQETQYF.

The rearrangement links TRBV5-6 to TRBJ1-2, with D unresolved. This CDR3 spans 13 amino acids. Trimming cost V 0 bases and J 4 bases, with 7 bases left between them. The V gene's germline CDR1 is SGHDT and CDR2 YYEEEE. As DNA, the CDR3 is TGTGCCAGCAGCTTGGGACGGGCCTATGGCTACACCTTC. It is translated as CASSLGRAYGYTF.

V gene TRBV28 combines with J gene TRBJ1-5; D gene unclear. The CDR3 spans 15 residues. Germline CDR1 MDHEN, CDR2 SYDVKM. With 4 bases removed from V and 4 bases from J, the gap between germline ends came to 14 bases. DNA of the CDR3: TGTGCCAGCAGTTATAGGGCAATGTGGAATCAGCCCCAGCATTTT. Its protein is CASSYRAMWNQPQHF.

The rearrangement joins TRBV2 to TRBJ2-3; no firm D call. From germline, CDR1 is SNHLY and CDR2 FYNNEI. V was cut by 2 bases and J by 5 bases, with 14 bases left in between. CDR3 length: 15 residues. In nucleotides, the CDR3 is TGTGCCAGCAGTGAACGGGCTCCAGGCAAAGATACGCAGTATTTT. It codes for CASSERAPGKDTQYF. Using reference TRBV2 and TRBJ2-3 for the parts outside the CDR3, the full variable domain is EPEVTQTPSHQVTQMGQEVILRCVPISNHLYFYWYRQILGQKVEFLVSFYNNEISEKSEIFDDQFSVERPDGSNFTLKIRSTKLEDSAMYFCASSERAPGKDTQYFGPGTRLTVL.

V and J are TRBV7-2 and TRBJ2-1; D uncertain. The V end was cut by 5 bases, the J end by 4 bases, with 15 bases between. Germline V gene sequence: CDR1 SGHTA, CDR2 FQGNSA. CDR3 length: 15 residues. This CDR3 is CASSLRSPGYNEQFF. CDR3 nucleotides: TGTGCCAGCAGCCTCCGAAGCCCCGGGTACAATGAGCAGTTCTTC.

V usage is TRBV6-5 and J usage is TRBJ1-2, with TRBD1 as a possible D gene (5 bases). From germline, CDR1 is MNHEY and CDR2 SVGAGI. V lost 6 bases to trimming and J lost 6 bases, with 17 bases between them. The CDR3 contains 14 residues. The CDR3 reads CASRRNGGIHGYTF. DNA for the CDR3: TGTGCCAGCAGACGTAACGGGGGTATACATGGCTACACCTTC.

Only one count was recorded for this clone. The chain carries TRBV5-1 and TRBJ1-1; D gene uncertain. With 0 bases removed from V and 11 bases from J, the gap between germline ends came to 14 bases. The CDR3 contains 13 residues. Germline CDR1 SGHRS, CDR2 YFSETQ. The CDR3 DNA is TGCGCCAGCAGCTTGGCCGGACGTAGTGGGGCTTTCTTT. It codes for CASSLAGRSGAFF.

This clone appeared once. The genes are TRBV20-1 and TRBJ2-4, with TRBD2 matching over 7 bases. V dropped 5 bases and J dropped 9; count of bases not matched to a gene: 1. The CDR3 spans 10 residues. From germline, CDR1 is DFQATT and CDR2 SNEGSKA (reference sequence). CDR3 coding DNA: TGCAGTGCTGGGGAGGGCATTCAGTACTTC. Protein product: CSAGEGIQYF.